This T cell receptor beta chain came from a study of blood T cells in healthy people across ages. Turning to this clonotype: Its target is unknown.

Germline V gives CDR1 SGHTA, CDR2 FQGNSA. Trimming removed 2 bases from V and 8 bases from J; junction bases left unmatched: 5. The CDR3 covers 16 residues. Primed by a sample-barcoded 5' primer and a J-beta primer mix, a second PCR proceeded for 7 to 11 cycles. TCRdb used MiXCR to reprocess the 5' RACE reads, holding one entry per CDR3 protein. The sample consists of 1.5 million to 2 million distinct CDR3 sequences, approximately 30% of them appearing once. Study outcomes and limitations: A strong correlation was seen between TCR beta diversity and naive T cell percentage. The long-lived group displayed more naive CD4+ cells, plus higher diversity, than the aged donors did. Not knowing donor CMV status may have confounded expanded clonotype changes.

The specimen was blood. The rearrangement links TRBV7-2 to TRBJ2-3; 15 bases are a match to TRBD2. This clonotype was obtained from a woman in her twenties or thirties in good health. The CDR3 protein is CASSLTPGLAGGTQYF. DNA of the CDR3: TGTGCCAGCAGCTTAACCCCGGGACTAGCGGGAGGTACGCAGTATTTT.